These 10 T cell receptor beta chains were all obtained from the same sample, sequenced in a study of blood T cell repertoires in COVID-19. Using immunoSEQ multiplex PCR, the repertoire was profiled, and TCRdb retains in-frame clones only, with some absent. The sample holds about 400,000 clones; roughly 86% are singletons and the top ten take roughly 1.9%. Sequenced: PBMCs or T cells enriched from blood (not recorded which). These receptors were collected from a woman aged 40-49 years with acute COVID-19.

The chain combines TRBV11-2 with TRBJ2-3; TRBD2 aligns across 10 bases. After removal of 2 bases from V and 3 bases from J, the junction contained 2 bases not matched to a gene. This CDR3 has 15 residues. Germline V lookup: CDR1 SGHAT, CDR2 FQNNGV. The CDR3 loop reads CASSLLLAGTDTQYF. In nucleotides, the CDR3 is TGTGCCAGCAGCTTATTACTAGCGGGGACAGATACGCAGTATTTT.

The chain recombines TRBV10-2 with TRBJ1-2; D uncertain. The CDR3 has 12 amino acids. The germline CDR1 and CDR2 sequences are WSHSY and SAAADI. V was shortened by 3 bases and J by 5 bases, with 7 bases between the two germline ends. For the CDR3, the DNA is TGCGCCAGCAGTGACAGAGGGTATGGCTACACCTTC. Translated, it gives CASSDRGYGYTF.

The DNA of the CDR3 is TGTGCCAGCAGCCAAGGTGTGGCCCCTAAGCGGGGGGCCACAGATACGCAGTATTTT. It yields the protein CASSQGVAPKRGATDTQYF. The V call is TRBV3-1 (or the pseudogene TRBV3-2), the J call TRBJ2-3, with TRBD2 matching 9 bases. From germline, CDR1 is LGHDT and CDR2 YNNKEL (reference sequence). The CDR3 runs to 19 residues. V lost 1 base, J lost 2 bases, and 13 bases stayed unmatched.

The chain couples TRBV30 to TRBJ1-6; D ambiguous. The CDR3 has 13 residues. Germline values: CDR1 GTSNPN, CDR2 SVGIG (reference sequence). V dropped 0 bases and J dropped 7 bases, with 7 bases sitting between them. CDR3 nucleotide sequence: TGTGCCTGGAGTGTACAGTCGAATTCACCCCTCCACTTT. It yields the protein CAWSVQSNSPLHF. The full variable domain, completed using reference TRBV30 and TRBJ1-6, is SQTIHQWPATLVQPVGSPLSLECTVEGTSNPNLYWYRQAAGRGLQLLFYSVGIGQISSEVPQNLSASRPQDRQFILSSKKLLLSDSGFYLCAWSVQSNSPLHFGNGTRLTVT.

In this sample, this clone turned up once. V and J are TRBV5-1 and TRBJ2-5; 11 bases match TRBD2. The V gene end was trimmed by 4 bases and the J gene end by 0 bases; junction bases not matched to a gene: 8. Germline V CDR1 and CDR2: SGHRS, YFSETQ. This CDR3 is 17 amino acids long. CDR3 loop: CASSTLAGGTYQETQYF. In DNA, the CDR3 is TGCGCCAGCAGCACCCTAGCGGGGGGCACGTACCAAGAGACCCAGTACTTC.

This sequence joins TRBV28 and TRBJ1-5; 9 nucleotides agree with TRBD1. The CDR3 has 18 residues. Trimming took 5 bases from V and 3 from J; bases not matched to a gene: 14. The germline V gene encodes CDR1 MDHEN and CDR2 SYDVKM. For the CDR3, the DNA is TGTGCCAGCAGTACGTACCTCCGGGGACAGGGCGTCAATCAGCCCCAGCATTTT. Protein product: CASSTYLRGQGVNQPQHF.

The chain carries TRBV7-9 and TRBJ1-1; weak D call: TRBD1 (5 bases). This CDR3 region has 12 residues. V lost 7 bases and J 7 bases, leaving 13 bases between the germline ends. CDR1 and CDR2 from the germline V gene are SEHNR and FQNEAQ (reference sequence). The CDR3 sequence is CASNGGEGEAFF. Here the CDR3 DNA reads TGTGCCAGCAACGGGGGTGAGGGTGAAGCTTTCTTT.

In this sample, this clone turned up once. This sequence joins TRBV18 and TRBJ2-3, with TRBD1 identical over 7 bases. CDR3 size: 16 residues. The J segment lost 0 bases and the V segment lost 2 bases, leaving 5 bases of the junction unmatched. Looked up from germline, CDR1 is KGHSH and CDR2 is LQKENI. Here the CDR3 DNA reads TGTGCCAGCTCACCAGAGTCAGGGGGAAGCACAGATACGCAGTATTTT. Protein product: CASSPESGGSTDTQYF.

The genes are TRBV6-5 and TRBJ1-5; TRBD1 agrees at 8 bases. V shed 8 bases, J shed 5 bases, and the junction held 8 bases outside the gene matches. Per germline, CDR1 MNHEY and CDR2 SVGAGI. The CDR3 loop spans 14 amino acids. As DNA, the CDR3 is TGTGCCAGCCGCGGGGCAGGGGGCTATCAGCCCCAGCATTTT. Translation: CASRGAGGYQPQHF.

This clone was seen only once. The genes are TRBV19 and TRBJ1-2; D remains unclear. The CDR3 length is 13 residues. Trimming removed 0 bases from V and 2 bases from J, with 4 bases in between. The germline CDR1 and CDR2 sequences are LNHDA and SQIVND (reference sequence). For the CDR3, the DNA is TGTGCCAGTAGTATAGACAGGAACTATGGCTACACCTTC. Amino acid sequence: CASSIDRNYGYTF.